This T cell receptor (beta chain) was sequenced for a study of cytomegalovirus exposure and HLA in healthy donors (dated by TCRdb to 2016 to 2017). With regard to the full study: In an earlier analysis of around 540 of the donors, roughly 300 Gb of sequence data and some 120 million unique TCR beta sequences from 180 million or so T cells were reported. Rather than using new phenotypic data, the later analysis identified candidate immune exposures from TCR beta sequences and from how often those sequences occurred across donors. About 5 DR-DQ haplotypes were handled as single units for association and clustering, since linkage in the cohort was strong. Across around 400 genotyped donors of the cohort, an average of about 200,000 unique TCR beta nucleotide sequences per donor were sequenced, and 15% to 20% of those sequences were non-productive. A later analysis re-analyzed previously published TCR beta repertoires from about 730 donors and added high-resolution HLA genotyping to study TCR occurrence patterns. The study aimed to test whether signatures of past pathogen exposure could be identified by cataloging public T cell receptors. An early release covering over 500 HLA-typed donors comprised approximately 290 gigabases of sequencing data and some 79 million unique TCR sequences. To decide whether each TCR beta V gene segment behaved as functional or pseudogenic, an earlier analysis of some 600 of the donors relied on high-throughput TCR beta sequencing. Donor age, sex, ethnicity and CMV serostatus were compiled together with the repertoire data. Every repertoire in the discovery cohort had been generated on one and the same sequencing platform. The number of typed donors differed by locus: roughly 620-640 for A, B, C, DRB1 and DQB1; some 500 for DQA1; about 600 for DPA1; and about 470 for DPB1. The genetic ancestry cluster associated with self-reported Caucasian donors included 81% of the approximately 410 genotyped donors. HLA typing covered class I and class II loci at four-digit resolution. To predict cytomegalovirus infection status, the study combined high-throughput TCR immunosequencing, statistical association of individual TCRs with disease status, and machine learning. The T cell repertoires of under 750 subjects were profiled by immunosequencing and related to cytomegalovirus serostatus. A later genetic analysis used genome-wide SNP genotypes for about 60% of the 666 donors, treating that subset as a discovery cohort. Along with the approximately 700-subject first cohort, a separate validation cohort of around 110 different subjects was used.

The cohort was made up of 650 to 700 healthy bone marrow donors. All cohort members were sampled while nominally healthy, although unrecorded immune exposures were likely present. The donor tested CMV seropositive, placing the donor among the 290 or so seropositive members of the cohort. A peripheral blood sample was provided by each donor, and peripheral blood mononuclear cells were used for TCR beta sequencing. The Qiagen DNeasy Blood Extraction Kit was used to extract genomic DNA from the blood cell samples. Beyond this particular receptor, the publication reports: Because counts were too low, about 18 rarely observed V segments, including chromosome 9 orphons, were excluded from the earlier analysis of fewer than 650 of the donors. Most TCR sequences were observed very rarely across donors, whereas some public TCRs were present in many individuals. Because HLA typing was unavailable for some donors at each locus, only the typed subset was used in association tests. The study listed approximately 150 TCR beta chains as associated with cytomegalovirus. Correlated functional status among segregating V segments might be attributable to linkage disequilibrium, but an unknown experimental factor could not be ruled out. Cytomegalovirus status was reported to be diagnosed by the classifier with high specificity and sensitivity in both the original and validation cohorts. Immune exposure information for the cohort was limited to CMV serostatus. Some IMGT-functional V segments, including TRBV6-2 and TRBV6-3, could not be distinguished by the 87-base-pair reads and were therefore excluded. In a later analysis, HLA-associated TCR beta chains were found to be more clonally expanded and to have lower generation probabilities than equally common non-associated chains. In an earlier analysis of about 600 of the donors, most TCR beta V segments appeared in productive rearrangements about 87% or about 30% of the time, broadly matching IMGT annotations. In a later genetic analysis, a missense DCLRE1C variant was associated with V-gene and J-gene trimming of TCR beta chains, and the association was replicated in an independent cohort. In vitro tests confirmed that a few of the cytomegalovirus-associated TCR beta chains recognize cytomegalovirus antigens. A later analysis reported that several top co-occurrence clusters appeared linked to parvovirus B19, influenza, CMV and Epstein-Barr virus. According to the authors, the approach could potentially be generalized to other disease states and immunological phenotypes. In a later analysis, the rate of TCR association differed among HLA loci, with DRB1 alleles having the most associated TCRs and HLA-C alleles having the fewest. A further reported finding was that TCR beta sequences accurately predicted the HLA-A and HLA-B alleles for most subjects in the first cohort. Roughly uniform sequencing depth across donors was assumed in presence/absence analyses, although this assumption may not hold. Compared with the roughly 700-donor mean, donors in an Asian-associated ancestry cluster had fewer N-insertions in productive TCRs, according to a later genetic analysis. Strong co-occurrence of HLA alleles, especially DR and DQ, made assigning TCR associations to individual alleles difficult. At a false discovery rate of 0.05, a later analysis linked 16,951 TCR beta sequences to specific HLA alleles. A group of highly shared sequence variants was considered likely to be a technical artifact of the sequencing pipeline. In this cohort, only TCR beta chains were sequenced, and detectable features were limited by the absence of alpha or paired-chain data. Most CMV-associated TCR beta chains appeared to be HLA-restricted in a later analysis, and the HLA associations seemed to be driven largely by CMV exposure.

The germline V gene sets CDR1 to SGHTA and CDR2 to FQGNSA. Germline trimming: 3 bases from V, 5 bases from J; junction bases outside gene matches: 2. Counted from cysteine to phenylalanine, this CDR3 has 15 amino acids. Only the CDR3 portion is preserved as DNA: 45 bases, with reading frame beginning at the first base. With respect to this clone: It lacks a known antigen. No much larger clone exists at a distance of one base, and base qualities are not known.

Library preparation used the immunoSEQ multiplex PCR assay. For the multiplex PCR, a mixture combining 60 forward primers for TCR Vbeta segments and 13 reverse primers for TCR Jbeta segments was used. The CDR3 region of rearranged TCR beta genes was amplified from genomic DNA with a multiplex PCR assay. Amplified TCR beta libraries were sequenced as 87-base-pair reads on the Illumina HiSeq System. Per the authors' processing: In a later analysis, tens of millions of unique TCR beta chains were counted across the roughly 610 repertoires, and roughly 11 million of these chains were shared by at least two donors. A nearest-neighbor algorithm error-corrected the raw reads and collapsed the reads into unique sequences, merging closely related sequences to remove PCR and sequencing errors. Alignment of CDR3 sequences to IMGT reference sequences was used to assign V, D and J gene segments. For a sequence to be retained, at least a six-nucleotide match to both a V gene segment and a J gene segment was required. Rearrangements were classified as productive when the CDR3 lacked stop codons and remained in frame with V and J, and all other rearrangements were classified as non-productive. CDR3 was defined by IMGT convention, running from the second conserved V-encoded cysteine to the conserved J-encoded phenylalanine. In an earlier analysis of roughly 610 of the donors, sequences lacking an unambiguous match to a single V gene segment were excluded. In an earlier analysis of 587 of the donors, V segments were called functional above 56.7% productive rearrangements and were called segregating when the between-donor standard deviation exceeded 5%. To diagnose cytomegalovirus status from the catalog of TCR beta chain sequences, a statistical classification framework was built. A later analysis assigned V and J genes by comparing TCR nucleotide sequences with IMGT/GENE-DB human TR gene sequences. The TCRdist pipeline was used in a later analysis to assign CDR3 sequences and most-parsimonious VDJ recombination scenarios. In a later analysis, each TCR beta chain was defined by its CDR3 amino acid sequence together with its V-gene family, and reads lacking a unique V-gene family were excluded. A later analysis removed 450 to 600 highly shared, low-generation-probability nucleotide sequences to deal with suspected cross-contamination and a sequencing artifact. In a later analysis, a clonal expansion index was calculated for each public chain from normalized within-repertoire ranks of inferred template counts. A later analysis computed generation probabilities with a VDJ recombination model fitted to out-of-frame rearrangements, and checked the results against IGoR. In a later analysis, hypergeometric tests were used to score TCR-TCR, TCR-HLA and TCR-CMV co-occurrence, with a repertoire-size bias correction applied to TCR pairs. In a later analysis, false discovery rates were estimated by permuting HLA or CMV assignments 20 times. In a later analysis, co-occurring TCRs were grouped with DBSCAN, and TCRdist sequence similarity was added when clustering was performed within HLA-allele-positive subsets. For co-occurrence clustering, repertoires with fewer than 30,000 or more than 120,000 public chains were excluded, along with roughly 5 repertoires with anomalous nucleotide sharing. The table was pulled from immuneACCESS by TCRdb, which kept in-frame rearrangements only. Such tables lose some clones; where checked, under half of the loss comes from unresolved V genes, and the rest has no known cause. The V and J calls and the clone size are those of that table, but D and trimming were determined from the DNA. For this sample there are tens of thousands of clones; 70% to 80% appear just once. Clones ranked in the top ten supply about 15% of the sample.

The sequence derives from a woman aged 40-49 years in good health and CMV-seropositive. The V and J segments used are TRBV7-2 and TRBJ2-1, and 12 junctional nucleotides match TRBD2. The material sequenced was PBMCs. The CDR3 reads CASSLTSGGHNEQFF. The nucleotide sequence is TGTGCCAGCAGCTTGACTAGCGGGGGACACAATGAGCAGTTCTTC. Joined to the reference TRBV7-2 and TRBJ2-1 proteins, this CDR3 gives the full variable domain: GAGVSQSPSNKVTEKGKDVELRCDPISGHTALYWYRQSLGQGLEFLIYFQGNSAPDKSGLPSDRFSAERTGGSVSTLTIQRTQQEDSAVYLCASSLTSGGHNEQFFGPGTRLTVL.